These T cell receptor beta chains were read from a single sample in a study of technical replicates of blood from a handful of donors. Sequencing used immunoSEQ multiplex PCR; TCRdb keeps in-frame clones, though not all of them. The table lists about 62,000 clones, roughly nine tenths of them singletons. The sequencing sample was made of PBMCs. The receptors shown here come from a human donor in good health. Some clones in this sample may be carry-over from other donors' samples. Each CDR3 is given with its conserved first and last residue. Each record gives: clone size, D gene, J gene, V gene, CDR3 protein, CDR3 DNA. D genes are given only for firm matches. Clone size is not always given. Where it is, it says once, few, many or a class for expanded clones.

once NA TRBJ1-3 TRBV5-6 CASSQMRYSSSGNTIYF TGTGCCAGCAGCCAAATGCGGTATTCCAGCTCTGGAAACACCATATATTTT
NA NA TRBJ1-2 TRBV19 CASSDLTANYGYTF TGTGCCAGTAGTGACCTGACAGCGAACTATGGCTACACCTTC
NA TRBD2 TRBJ2-7 TRBV11-1 CASSKGLAGGTEQYF TGTGCCAGCAGCAAGGGACTAGCGGGAGGTACGGAGCAGTACTTC
NA TRBD2 TRBJ2-5 TRBV9 CASSRERGETQYF TGTGCCAGCTCCAGGGAGCGGGGAGAGACCCAGTACTTC
NA TRBD1 TRBJ2-7 TRBV18 CASSSGGQGAYEQYF TGTGCCAGCTCAAGCGGGGGACAGGGGGCCTACGAGCAGTACTTC
many TRBD1 TRBJ2-7 TRBV4-3 CASSPGTASSRSYEQYF TGCGCCAGCAGCCCAGGGACAGCGTCTAGCCGATCCTACGAGCAGTACTTC
once TRBD1 TRBJ2-7 TRBV7-2 CASSPGQGPYEQYF TGTGCCAGCAGTCCGGGACAGGGTCCCTACGAGCAGTACTTC
once NA TRBJ2-4 TRBV27 CASSFGTAKNIQYF TGTGCCAGCAGTTTCGGTACCGCCAAAAACATTCAGTACTTC
NA TRBD2 TRBJ2-1 TRBV7-6 CASSLVGGGSHNEQFF TGTGCCAGCAGCTTAGTCGGTGGCGGGAGTCATAATGAGCAGTTCTTC
once TRBD1 TRBJ2-3 TRBV30 CAWHNTGESTDTQYF TGTGCCTGGCACAATACAGGGGAAAGCACAGATACGCAGTATTTT
NA TRBD2 TRBJ2-2 TRBV4-2 CASSQDQETSGRAWTGELFF TGTGCCAGCAGCCAAGATCAAGAGACTAGCGGGAGGGCCTGGACCGGGGAGCTGTTTTTT
NA TRBD1 TRBJ2-7 TRBV4-2 CASSRRLTGDEQYF TGTGCCAGCAGCCGAAGATTGACAGGGGACGAGCAGTACTTC
NA NA TRBJ1-1 TRBV2 CASSGQAGVGTEAFF TGTGCCAGCAGTGGCCAGGCGGGTGTGGGCACTGAAGCTTTCTTT
NA TRBD1 TRBJ1-3 TRBV6-1 CASSGHRGLWGNTIYF TGTGCCAGCAGTGGGCACAGGGGGCTTTGGGGAAACACCATATATTTT
NA NA TRBJ2-7 TRBV5-1 CASSLEGHSGYEQYF TGCGCCAGCAGCTTGGAGGGGCATTCGGGCTACGAGCAGTACTTC
NA TRBD2 TRBJ2-1 TRBV4-3 CASSQNLAGGTTYNEQFF TGCGCCAGCAGCCAGAACTTAGCGGGGGGCACTACATACAATGAGCAGTTCTTC